The following is a T cell receptor beta chain sequence with its context. Sequenced by immunoSEQ multiplex PCR; TCRdb stores in-frame clones only, minus some. The sample holds 50,000 to 65,000 clones, 90% to 95% seen once. This CDR3 is built from 13 residues. Germline V gives CDR1 SSHAT, CDR2 FNYEAQ (reference sequence). V shed 5 bases and J shed 2 bases, with 9 bases lying between them. This record comes from a study of T cell changes during pregnancy in multiple sclerosis. This receptor was identified in a female donor with multiple sclerosis, enrolled in a pregnancy study. V is TRBV7-7 and J is TRBJ2-5; a possible D gene is TRBD1 (6 bases). Sequencing used CD8+ T cells from peripheral blood mononuclear cells, obtained in the second trimester of pregnancy. CDR3 protein: CASSPDRQETQYF. The CDR3 bases are TGTGCCAGCAGCCCGGACAGACAAGAGACCCAGTACTTC.